Reported below is one T cell receptor (beta chain). The antigen is not known. These data belong to a study of CXCR3-negative and CXCR3-positive naive CD8 T cells. Study outcomes and limitations: With respect to TRBV-TRBJ usage, naive CXCR3-negative and CXCR3-positive cells were similar; memory differed. The study found more hydrophobic TRB CDR3s in CXCR3-positive naive cells than in CXCR3-negative naive cells.

Germline CDR1 reads SEHNR; CDR2 reads FQNEAQ (reference sequence). This CDR3 spans 13 amino acids. Triplicate sorting captured hundreds of thousands of cells each from every CD8+ T cell subset. CD45RO-CCR7+CD27+CD95- expression identified naive CD8+ T cells. 5' RACE that incorporated UMI labels was used to prepare the TRB cDNA libraries. From its re-call of the 5' RACE reads, TCRdb lists each CDR3 protein once, without DNA. The sample data list 150,000 or so distinct CDR3 sequences. The source is a human donor in good health. Some clones in this sample may be carry-over from other donors' samples. The chain uses TRBV7-9 and TRBJ1-2; TCRdb reports TRBD1, a call that lacks DNA to check it against. Sample: naive CXCR3+ CD8+ T cells from blood. Subset specified: CD45RO-CCR7+CD27+CD95- naive CD8+ T cells expressing CXCR3 (TNR3+). CDR3 loop: CASSSRDRGGYTF.